This TCR beta chain was sequenced in a study of blood T cell repertoires in COVID-19. Assay used: immunoSEQ multiplex PCR; TCRdb lists only in-frame clones, some missing. The repertoire has about 110,000 clones, about 85% of them found once; the top ten carry roughly 4.1%. The clonotype was recovered from a woman between 65 and 79 years old with acute or convalescent COVID-19. What was sequenced was peripheral blood.

This CDR3 reads CASEGRDEKLFF. CDR3 bases: TGTGCCAGCGAGGGAAGGGATGAAAAACTGTTTTTT. This chain joins TRBV2 and TRBJ1-4; D not certain. The CDR3 consists of 12 residues. Trimming cost V 8 bases and J 6 bases, with 10 bases left between them. Germline V lookup: CDR1 SNHLY, CDR2 FYNNEI.